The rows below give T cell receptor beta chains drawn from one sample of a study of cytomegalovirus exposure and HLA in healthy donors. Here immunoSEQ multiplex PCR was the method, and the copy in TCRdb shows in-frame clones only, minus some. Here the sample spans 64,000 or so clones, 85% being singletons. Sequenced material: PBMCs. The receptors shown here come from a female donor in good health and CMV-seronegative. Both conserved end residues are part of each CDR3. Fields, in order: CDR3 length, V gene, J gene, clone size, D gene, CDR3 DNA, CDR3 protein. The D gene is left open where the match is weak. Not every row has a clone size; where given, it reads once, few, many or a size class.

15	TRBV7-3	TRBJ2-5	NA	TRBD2	TGTGCCAGCAGCTTGGAGCGGGGGGGCCGGGAGACCCAGTACTTC	CASSLERGGRETQYF
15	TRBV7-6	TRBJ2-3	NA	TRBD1	TGTGCCAGCAGCTTAGTGGGGACAGGGGTTGGGACGCAGTATTTT	CASSLVGTGVGTQYF
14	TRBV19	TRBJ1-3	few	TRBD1	TGTGCCAGTAGTCCGGGGACAGTTGGAAACACCATATATTTT	CASSPGTVGNTIYF
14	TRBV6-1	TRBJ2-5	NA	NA	TGTGCCAGCACCTCGAACCCATCAGGGGAGACCCAGTACTTC	CASTSNPSGETQYF
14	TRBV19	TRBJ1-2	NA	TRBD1	TGTGCCAGTAGATCGACAGGGGTGGGCTATGGCTACACCTTC	CASRSTGVGYGYTF
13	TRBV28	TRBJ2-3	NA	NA	TGTGCCAGCAGTTTTCAGGGCGCAGATACGCAGTATTTT	CASSFQGADTQYF
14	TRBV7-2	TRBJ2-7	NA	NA	TGTGCCAGCAGCTTAGGGGTAGGGGGCTACGAGCAGTACTTC	CASSLGVGGYEQYF
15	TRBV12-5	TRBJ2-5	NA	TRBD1	TGTGCTAGTGCTTTAGGGCAGGGGGATGCGGAGACCCAGTACTTC	CASALGQGDAETQYF
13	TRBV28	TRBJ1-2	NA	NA	TGTGCCAGCAGTTTACAGGGGTGGAGTGGCTACACCTTC	CASSLQGWSGYTF
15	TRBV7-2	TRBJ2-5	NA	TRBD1	TGTGCCAGCAGCCTTGACAGGGGCGCGAGGGAGACCCAGTACTTC	CASSLDRGARETQYF
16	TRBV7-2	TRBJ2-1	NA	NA	TGTGCCAGCAGCTTAGCGTTTTTGGAATACGCGGATGAGCAGTTCTTC	CASSLAFLEYADEQFF
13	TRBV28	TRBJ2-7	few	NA	TGTGCCAGCAGCTCCGGGAGCTCCTACGAGCAGTACTTC	CASSSGSSYEQYF
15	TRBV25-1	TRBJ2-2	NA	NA	TGTGCCAGCAGTGAAGCAGGGTATGCCACCGGGGAGCTGTTTTTT	CASSEAGYATGELFF
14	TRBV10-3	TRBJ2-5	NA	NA	TGTGCCATCAGTGGGGCTAGCTTTGAAGAGACCCAGTACTTC	CAISGASFEETQYF
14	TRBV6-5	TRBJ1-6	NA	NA	TGTGCCAGCAGTTACTCAGCATATAATTCACCCCTCCACTTT	CASSYSAYNSPLHF
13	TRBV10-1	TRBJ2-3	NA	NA	TGCGCCAGCAGTGAACTAGACACAGATACGCAGTATTTT	CASSELDTDTQYF
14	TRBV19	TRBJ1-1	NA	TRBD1	TGTGCCAGTAGTACTCGGGACAGAAACACTGAAGCTTTCTTT	CASSTRDRNTEAFF
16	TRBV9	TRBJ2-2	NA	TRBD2	TGTGCCAGCAGCGTAGAGGGGACTACTTACACCGGGGAGCTGTTTTTT	CASSVEGTTYTGELFF
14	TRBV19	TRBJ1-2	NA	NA	TGTGCCGGTGGGTCCCACGGGGGGGACTATGGCTACACCTTC	CAGGSHGGDYGYTF
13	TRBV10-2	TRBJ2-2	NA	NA	TGCGCCAGCATGGCAGGGAACACCGGGGAGCTGTTTTTT	CASMAGNTGELFF
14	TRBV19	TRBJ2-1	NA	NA	TGTGCCAGTAGTATGGGACTTCCCTACAATGAGCAGTTCTTC	CASSMGLPYNEQFF
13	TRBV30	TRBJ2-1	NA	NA	TGTGCCTGGTCACTCCCGACCTACAATGAGCAGTTCTTC	CAWSLPTYNEQFF
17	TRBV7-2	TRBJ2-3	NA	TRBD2	TGTGCCAGCAGCTCGAGCAACCTAGCGGGAGGACAAGATACGCAGTATTTT	CASSSSNLAGGQDTQYF
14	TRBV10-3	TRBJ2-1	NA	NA	TGTGCCATCAGTGAGATCAGCTCCTACAATGAGCAGTTCTTC	CAISEISSYNEQFF
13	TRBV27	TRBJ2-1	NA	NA	TGTGCCAGCAGTTTAATGGCGGACTTGGAGCAGTTCTTC	CASSLMADLEQFF
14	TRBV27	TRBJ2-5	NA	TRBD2	TGTGCCAGCCAAAGACTAGCGGGCCGGGAGACCCAGTACTTC	CASQRLAGRETQYF
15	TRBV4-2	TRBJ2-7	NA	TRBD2	TGTGCCAGCAGCCGTGACGTGGGGGGGGGATACGAGCAGTACTTC	CASSRDVGGGYEQYF
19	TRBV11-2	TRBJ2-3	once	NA	TGTGCCAGCAGCCCAGGGGGGCGCCAATTCCTTACTAGCACAGATACGCAGTATTTT	CASSPGGRQFLTSTDTQYF
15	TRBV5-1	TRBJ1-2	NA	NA	TGCGCCAGCACTGATAAGCAAGGGGCCGGCTATGGCTACACCTTC	CASTDKQGAGYGYTF
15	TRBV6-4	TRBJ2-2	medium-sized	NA	TGTGCCAGCAGTGAAGATAGCGGGAACACCGGGGAGCTGTTTTTT	CASSEDSGNTGELFF
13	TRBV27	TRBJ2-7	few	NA	TGTGCCAGCCGTGGACTGAGACCCTACGAGCAGTACTTC	CASRGLRPYEQYF
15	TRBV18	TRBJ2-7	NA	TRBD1	TGTGCCAGCTCGACACCGGGACAGGACCATAGGGAGCAGTACTTC	CASSTPGQDHREQYF
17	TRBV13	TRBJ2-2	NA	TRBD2	TGTGCCAGCCGACCCCGACCGGGACTAGCTCGAACCGGGGAGCTGTTTTTT	CASRPRPGLARTGELFF
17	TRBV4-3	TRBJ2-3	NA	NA	TGCGCCAGCAGCCAAGATCGTTGGGGAGCGGGCACAGATACGCAGTATTTT	CASSQDRWGAGTDTQYF
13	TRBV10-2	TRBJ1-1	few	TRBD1	TGCGCCAGCAGACCGGGACAGGGGGCTGAAGCTTTCTTT	CASRPGQGAEAFF
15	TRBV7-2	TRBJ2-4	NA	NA	TGTGCCAGCAGCTTAGTGGGGTCAGGGAAAAACAGTCAGTACTTC	CASSLVGSGKNSQYF
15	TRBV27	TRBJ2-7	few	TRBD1	TGTGCCAGCAGAGCCGGGACAGGGGGTACGTACGAGCAGTACTTC	CASRAGTGGTYEQYF
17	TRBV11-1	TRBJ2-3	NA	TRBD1	TGTGCCAGCAGCTTAGCGGACAGGGGGCTTGAGACAGATACGCAGTATTTT	CASSLADRGLETDTQYF
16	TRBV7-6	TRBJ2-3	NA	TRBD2	TGTGCCAGCAGCGGAGAGGCGGGAGTAAGGGCAGATACGCAGTATTTT	CASSGEAGVRADTQYF
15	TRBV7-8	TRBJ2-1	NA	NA	TGTGCCAGCACCTTAAATAGGGGATCCTACAATGAGCAGTTCTTC	CASTLNRGSYNEQFF
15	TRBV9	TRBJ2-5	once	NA	TGTGCCAGCAGCGTAGGTCGAGGAGGTGGAGAGACCCAGTACTTC	CASSVGRGGGETQYF
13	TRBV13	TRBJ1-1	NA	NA	TGTGCCAGCAGCGGAAATGGGCCAGGTGAAGCTTTCTTT	CASSGNGPGEAFF
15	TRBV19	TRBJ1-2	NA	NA	TGTGCCAGTAGCAAAACACCCGTTGCTAACTATGGCTACACCTTC	CASSKTPVANYGYTF